Each of the 30 T cell receptor beta chains below was sequenced from the same sample in a study of T cells in Graves' hyperthyroidism and ophthalmopathy. The CDR3 regions of TCR beta were amplified from RNA transcripts. The HTBI primer set drove a first-round RT-PCR of the TCR CDR3. TCRdb analysed the multiplex PCR reads with MiXCR anew, one entry per CDR3 protein. The sample records roughly 290,000 distinct CDR3 sequences, about 17% being singletons. The sequencing input was blood. Receptors originate from a woman aged 60-70 years with Graves' ophthalmopathy.

V is TRBV11-2 and J is TRBJ2-1; possible D gene TRBD1, 5 bases. Germline V gene sequence: CDR1 SGHAT, CDR2 FQNNGV. Trimming shortened V by 3 bases and J by 9 bases, and 21 bases separated the two germline ends. This CDR3 is 16 amino acids long. CDR3 region: CASSLFSGAPAGEQFF. The DNA for the CDR3 is TGTGCCAGCAGCTTGTTCTCTGGGGCCCCCGCCGGTGAGCAGTTCTTC.

Many counts were recorded for this clonotype. The chain uses TRBV20-1 and TRBJ1-4; no definite D call. Trimming removed 0 bases at V and 7 bases at J, with 12 bases between. The length of the CDR3 is 14 residues. The germline CDR1 and CDR2 sequences are DFQATT and SNEGSKA (reference sequence). CDR3 loop: CSARDPNSGEKLFF. The CDR3 nucleotides are TGCAGTGCTAGAGACCCTAATTCCGGTGAAAAACTGTTTTTT.

This chain links TRBV5-1 with TRBJ1-2; D gene unclear. Trimming stripped 0 bases from V and 1 base from J, with 10 bases between. Looked up from germline, CDR1 is SGHRS and CDR2 is YFSETQ. CDR3 length: 15 residues. The CDR3 region is CASSLGQLLNYGYTF. For the CDR3, the DNA is TGCGCCAGCAGCTTGGGGCAGCTCCTTAACTATGGCTACACCTTC.

This clonotype occurred many times. The chain carries TRBV20-1 and TRBJ1-2; TRBD1 aligns across 8 bases. The CDR3 sequence is 13 residues long. V shed 2 bases and J 6 bases; nucleotides not matched to a gene: 5. The germline V gene has CDR1 DFQATT and CDR2 SNEGSKA (reference sequence). The CDR3 protein is CSARKGQVDGYTF. DNA for the CDR3: TGCAGTGCTAGAAAGGGACAGGTTGATGGCTACACCTTC.

Ten or more counts support this clonotype. The chain uses TRBV3-1 and TRBJ2-1, with a possible D match to TRBD1 (5 bases). Trimming pared 2 bases from V and 8 bases from J, leaving 13 bases between. This CDR3 is 14 amino acids long. CDR1 is LGHDT, CDR2 YNNKEL, per germline (reference sequence). The CDR3 here is CASSQLGLGHEQFF. The CDR3 DNA reads TGTGCCAGCAGCCAACTAGGGCTGGGGCATGAGCAGTTCTTC.

This clonotype was detected ten times or more. This chain joins TRBV18 and TRBJ2-1, with 9 bases that match TRBD2. The CDR3 spans 15 residues. V lost 2 bases to trimming and J lost 9 bases; unmatched junction nucleotides: 8. Germline-derived CDR1 and CDR2 are KGHSH and LQKENI. The CDR3 DNA reads TGTGCCAGCTCACCAGGTAGCGGGAGTCGATCTGAGCAGTTCTTC. Its translation: CASSPGSGSRSEQFF.

This clonotype occurred a few times. The rearrangement uses TRBV28 and TRBJ2-7; no clear D. V lost 8 bases and J lost 1, with 15 bases in between. The length of the CDR3 is 14 residues. Germline CDR1 is MDHEN and CDR2 is SYDVKM. The CDR3 sequence: CASGPYGVSYEQYF. The CDR3 nucleotides are TGTGCCAGCGGTCCCTATGGGGTATCCTACGAGCAGTACTTC. Filled out from reference TRBV28 and TRBJ2-7, the complete variable domain reads DVKVTQSSRYLVKRTGEKVFLECVQDMDHENMFWYRQDPGLGLRLIYFSYDVKMKEKGDIPEGYSVSREKKERFSLILESASTNQTSMYLCASGPYGVSYEQYFGPGTRLTVT.

This clonotype showed up just a few times. V and J are TRBV24-1 and TRBJ2-1; D is unclear. Germline V gene lookup returns CDR1 KGHDR and CDR2 SFDVKD. V was clipped by 5 bases and J by 5 bases, with 9 bases between them. This CDR3 contains 13 residues. CDR3 in DNA: TGTGCCACCAGTGGAGGCAGTCACAATGAGCAGTTCTTC. Its translation: CATSGGSHNEQFF.

This clonotype was counted many times. The chain uses TRBV12-3 or TRBV12-4 and TRBJ2-1; D is perhaps TRBD1 (6 bases). Trimming took off 5 bases at V and 2 bases at J, with 13 bases between the two ends. CDR3 length: 15 residues. Here the CDR3 DNA reads TGTGCCAGCAGTCTAGGACAGCCACCCTACAATGAGCAGTTCTTC. Translation: CASSLGQPPYNEQFF.

There are a few counts of this clonotype. The chain uses TRBV6-1 and TRBJ1-2; 8 nucleotides agree with TRBD1. V lost 3 bases, J lost 6 bases, and 12 bases stayed unmatched. The CDR3 is made up of 16 amino acids. The germline V gene encodes CDR1 MNHNS and CDR2 SASEGT. For the CDR3, the DNA is TGTGCCAGCAGTGACTTTTTTTCAGGGGGCAAGAATGGCTACACCTTC. Translated: CASSDFFSGGKNGYTF.

This clonotype was seen ten or more times. This sequence joins TRBV6-2 or TRBV6-3 and TRBJ2-1, with 7 nucleotides matching TRBD2. V lost 5 bases to trimming and J lost 9 bases; unmatched junction nucleotides: 13. CDR3 length: 15 amino acids. Germline assignment: CDR1 MNHEY and CDR2 SVGEGT. The CDR3 sequence: CASSSIREEVREQFF. In nucleotides, the CDR3 is TGTGCCAGCAGTAGCATCCGGGAGGAGGTTCGTGAGCAGTTCTTC.

This clonotype was seen ten or more times. J is TRBJ1-4 and V is TRBV28, with D unclear. Between the trimmed V and J ends, which lost 1 base and 7 bases, there was a span of 10 bases. Germline V gene lookup returns CDR1 MDHEN and CDR2 SYDVKM. This CDR3 spans 14 amino acids. In DNA, the CDR3 is TGTGCCAGCAGTTTATCAACAAAAGGTGAAAAACTGTTTTTT. This translates into CASSLSTKGEKLFF.

This clonotype was counted many times. The chain carries TRBV24-1 and TRBJ2-1; 10 bases line up with TRBD1. Germline V gene data show CDR1 as KGHDR and CDR2 as SFDVKD. Germline trimming cut 2 bases from V and 4 bases from J; bases unmatched to any gene: 10. CDR3 length: 18 amino acids. The DNA for the CDR3 is TGTGCCACCAGTGATTCTTCGATCGGGACAGGGGCGTACAATGAGCAGTTCTTC. Protein: CATSDSSIGTGAYNEQFF.

The sample holds a few counts of this clonotype. The chain employs TRBV25-1 and TRBJ2-7; D is possibly TRBD2 (7 bases). Germline CDR1 MGHDK, CDR2 SYGVNS. V was trimmed by 1 base and J by 4 bases, leaving 14 bases between them. The CDR3 is 15 residues long. CDR3: CASSESGGEWYEQYF. Written as DNA, the CDR3 is TGTGCCAGCAGTGAATCGGGGGGCGAGTGGTACGAGCAGTACTTC.

The sample holds many counts of this clonotype. This sequence joins TRBV29-1 and TRBJ1-1; D not resolved. Per germline, CDR1 SQVTM and CDR2 ANQGSEA. The CDR3 contains 12 residues. V was cut by 5 bases and J by 2 bases, with 9 bases left in between. The CDR3 is CSVQKGNTEAFF. In DNA form, the CDR3 reads TGCAGCGTTCAAAAGGGTAACACTGAAGCTTTCTTT.

This clonotype appeared many times. The chain joins TRBV20-1 to TRBJ1-5, with TRBD1 as a possible D gene (5 bases). CDR1 and CDR2 (germline): DFQATT, SNEGSKA (reference sequence). V was pared by 2 bases and J by 6 bases, with 11 bases between. This CDR3 spans 13 amino acids. This CDR3 is CSARRQGVQPQHF. DNA of the CDR3: TGCAGTGCTAGAAGGCAGGGCGTTCAGCCCCAGCATTTT.

This clonotype has more than one count but fewer than ten. The CDR3 DNA follows: TGTGCCAGTAGTACGGGGGGGAACACCGGGGAGCTGTTTTTT. Encoded protein: CASSTGGNTGELFF. The chain uses TRBV19 and TRBJ2-2; TRBD2 matches 7 bases. CDR3 length: 14 amino acids. Losses at the gene ends were 4 bases for V and 1 base for J; bases not matched to a gene: 0. Per the germline V gene, CDR1 is LNHDA and CDR2 is SQIVND (reference sequence).

In this sample, this clonotype turned up a few times. This sequence joins TRBV11-2 and TRBJ1-3, with D possibly matching TRBD1 (6 bases). V lost 7 bases and J 2 bases, leaving 24 bases between the germline ends. Germline CDR1 and CDR2: SGHAT and FQNNGV. This CDR3 region has 18 residues. CDR3 DNA sequence: TGTGCCAGCACCACAGGGAAGCTCGTCGGGGGGCCTGGAAACACCATATATTTT. It yields the protein CASTTGKLVGGPGNTIYF. Full variable domain (missing parts from reference TRBV11-2 and TRBJ1-3): EAGVAQSPRYKIIEKRQSVAFWCNPISGHATLYWYQQILGQGPKLLIQFQNNGVVDDSQLPKDRFSAERLKGVDSTLKIQPAKLEDSAVYLCASTTGKLVGGPGNTIYFGEGSWLTVV.

This clonotype was counted ten times or more. V is TRBV6-5 and J is TRBJ1-2; 7 positions match TRBD1. The germline gives CDR1 MNHEY, CDR2 SVGAGI. This CDR3 has 16 residues. Trimming took 1 base from V and 4 from J; bases not matched to a gene: 9. CDR3 sequence: CASSYWGGQTAYGYTF. As DNA, the CDR3 is TGTGCCAGCAGTTACTGGGGGGGACAGACTGCCTATGGCTACACCTTC.

This clonotype was counted ten times or more. The rearrangement uses TRBV12-3 or TRBV12-4 and TRBJ1-2; D might be TRBD1 (5 bases). V shed 4 bases and J shed 8 bases, with 11 bases lying between them. This CDR3 comprises 12 residues. The CDR3 nucleotides are TGTGCCAGCAGTTGGTCAGGGTACGGCTACACCTTC. Protein sequence: CASSWSGYGYTF.

CDR3 region: CSAKSQGGTEAFF. In nucleotides, the CDR3 is TGCAGTGCTAAGTCCCAGGGTGGGACTGAAGCTTTCTTT. V usage is TRBV20-1 and J usage is TRBJ1-1, with D possibly TRBD1 on 5 matching bases. The CDR3 has 13 amino acids. The V and J ends lost 4 bases and 5 bases respectively, with 14 bases between them. Germline V gene data show CDR1 as DFQATT and CDR2 as SNEGSKA (reference sequence).

This clonotype was observed once. The V call is TRBV4-3, the J call TRBJ2-3; D not certain. Germline V gives CDR1 LGHNA, CDR2 YSLEER. The CDR3 runs to 13 residues. The V gene lost 4 bases and the J gene lost 3 bases, with 8 bases spanning the gap. The CDR3 is CASSPTATDTQYF. In nucleotides, the CDR3 is TGCGCCAGCAGCCCTACAGCGACAGATACGCAGTATTTT.

The table lists this clonotype with many counts. The chain carries TRBV20-1 and TRBJ2-7; 10 nucleotides match TRBD1. V lost 6 bases, J lost 2 bases, and 10 bases stayed unmatched. Germline V gives CDR1 DFQATT, CDR2 SNEGSKA (reference sequence). This CDR3 comprises 15 residues. CDR3: CSARDRGFGTYEQYF. As DNA, the CDR3 is TGCAGTGCCCGGGACAGGGGCTTCGGAACCTACGAGCAGTACTTC.

This clonotype showed up many times. The rearrangement links TRBV5-1 to TRBJ2-2; 8 nucleotides match TRBD1. The CDR3 is 15 residues long. Germline V CDR1 and CDR2: SGHRS, YFSETQ. Losses at the gene ends were 0 bases for V and 6 bases for J; bases not matched to a gene: 4. CDR3 coding DNA: TGCGCCAGCAGCTTGGCCAGGGGGCGCGCCGGGGAGCTGTTTTTT. This gives the protein CASSLARGRAGELFF.

This clonotype was observed at least ten times. V gene TRBV20-1 combines with J gene TRBJ2-3; 11 bases match TRBD2. Per the germline V gene, CDR1 is DFQATT and CDR2 is SNEGSKA (reference sequence). The trim removed 5 bases at V and 1 base at J, leaving 8 bases unmatched. CDR3 size: 16 residues. CDR3 loop: CSAASGRRIGTDTQYF. The CDR3, as DNA: TGCAGTGCTGCTAGCGGGAGGAGGATAGGCACAGATACGCAGTATTTT.

In its sample, this clonotype was seen many times. This chain joins TRBV20-1 and TRBJ1-5; a weak D match, TRBD1 (5 bases). CDR3 size: 14 residues. The germline CDR1 and CDR2 sequences are DFQATT and SNEGSKA (reference sequence). The V end was cut by 0 bases, the J end by 5 bases, with 11 bases between. This CDR3 reads CSARDGRGYQPQHF. The CDR3 DNA reads as TGCAGTGCTAGAGATGGGAGGGGCTATCAGCCCCAGCATTTT.

This clonotype was picked up many times. This sequence joins TRBV29-1 and TRBJ2-2; D is ambiguous. With 4 bases removed from V and 2 bases from J, the gap between germline ends came to 8 bases. The germline V gene encodes CDR1 SQVTM and CDR2 ANQGSEA. The CDR3 is made up of 13 amino acids. CDR3 bases: TGCAGCGTTGGTGTACCAAACACCGGGGAGCTGTTTTTT. It yields the protein CSVGVPNTGELFF.

This clonotype was found a few times. The rearrangement joins TRBV18 to TRBJ2-7, with 8 bases lining up with TRBD1. Germline lookup yields CDR1 KGHSH and CDR2 LQKENI. With 3 bases clipped from V and 7 bases from J, the junction kept 14 bases outside the gene matches. The CDR3 has 16 amino acids. The CDR3 region has the DNA TGTGCCAGCTCACCGACTTCGGGACAGGCTGCAGGGGAGCAGTACTTC. Its protein product is CASSPTSGQAAGEQYF.

This clonotype came up many times. The chain has TRBV7-2 and TRBJ1-2, with TRBD1 identical over 10 bases. The germline CDR1 and CDR2 sequences are SGHTA and FQGNSA. The CDR3 length is 18 residues. V trimming: 2 bases; J trimming: 0 bases; junction bases outside the gene matches: 9. The CDR3 spells CASSLPGQGGPSNYGYTF. In nucleotides, the CDR3 is TGTGCCAGCAGCTTACCCGGACAGGGGGGCCCCTCTAACTATGGCTACACCTTC.

This clonotype was seen a few times. The chain carries TRBV7-9 and TRBJ2-4, with D maybe TRBD1 (5 bases). V dropped 4 bases and J dropped 4 bases, with 14 bases sitting between them. CDR3 size: 15 residues. CDR1 and CDR2 (germline): SEHNR, FQNEAQ (reference sequence). The CDR3 nucleotides are TGTGCCAGCAGCTCCGGCGGACAAACGAAAAACATTCAGTACTTC. It yields the protein CASSSGGQTKNIQYF.